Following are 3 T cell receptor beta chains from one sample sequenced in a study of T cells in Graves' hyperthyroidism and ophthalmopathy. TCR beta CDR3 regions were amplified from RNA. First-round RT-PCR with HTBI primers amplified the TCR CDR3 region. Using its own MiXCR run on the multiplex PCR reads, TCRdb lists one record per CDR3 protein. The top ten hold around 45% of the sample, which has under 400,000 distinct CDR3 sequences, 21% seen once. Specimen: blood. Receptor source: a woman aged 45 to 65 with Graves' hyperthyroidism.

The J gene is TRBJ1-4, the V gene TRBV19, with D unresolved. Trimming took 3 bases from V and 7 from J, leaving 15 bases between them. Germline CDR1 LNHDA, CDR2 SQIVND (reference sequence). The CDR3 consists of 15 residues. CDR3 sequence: CASSILTRSPEKLFF. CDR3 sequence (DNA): TGTGCCAGTAGTATCCTGACAAGGAGCCCTGAAAAACTGTTTTTT. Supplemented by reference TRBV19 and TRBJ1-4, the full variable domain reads DGGITQSPKYLFRKEGQNVTLSCEQNLNHDAMYWYRQDPGQGLRLIYYSQIVNDFQKGDIAEGYSVSREKKESFPLTVTSAQKNPTAFYLCASSILTRSPEKLFFGSGTQLSVL.

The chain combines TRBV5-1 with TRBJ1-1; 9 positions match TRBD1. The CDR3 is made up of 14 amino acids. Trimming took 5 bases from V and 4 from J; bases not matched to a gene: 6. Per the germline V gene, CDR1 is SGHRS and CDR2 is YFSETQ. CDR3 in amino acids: CASRSGTGLTEAFF. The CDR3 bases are TGCGCCAGCAGATCCGGGACAGGGCTCACTGAAGCTTTCTTT.

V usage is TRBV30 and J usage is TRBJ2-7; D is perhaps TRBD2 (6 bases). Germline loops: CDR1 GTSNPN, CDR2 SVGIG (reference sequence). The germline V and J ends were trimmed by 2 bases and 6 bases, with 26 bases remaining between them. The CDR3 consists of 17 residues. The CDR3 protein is CAWSFFGSSGVGVEQYF. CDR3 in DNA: TGTGCCTGGAGTTTTTTCGGCAGCTCGGGGGTGGGGGTCGAGCAGTACTTC.